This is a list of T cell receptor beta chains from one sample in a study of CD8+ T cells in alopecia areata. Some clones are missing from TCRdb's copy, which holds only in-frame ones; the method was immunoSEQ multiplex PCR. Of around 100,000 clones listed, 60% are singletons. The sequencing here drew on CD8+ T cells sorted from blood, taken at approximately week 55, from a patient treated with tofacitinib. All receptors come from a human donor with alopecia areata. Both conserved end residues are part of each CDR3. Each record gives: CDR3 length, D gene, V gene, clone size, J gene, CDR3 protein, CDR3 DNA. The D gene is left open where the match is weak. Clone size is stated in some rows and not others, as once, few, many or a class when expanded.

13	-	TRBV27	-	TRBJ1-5	CASSLRENQPQHF	TGTGCCAGCAGTTTGAGAGAAAATCAGCCCCAGCATTTT
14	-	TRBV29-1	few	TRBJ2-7	CSVEVSHSTYEQYF	TGCAGCGTTGAAGTATCCCACAGCACCTACGAGCAGTACTTC
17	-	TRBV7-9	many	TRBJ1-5	CASSRGVLQGDNQPQHF	TGTGCCAGCAGCCGGGGGGTCCTTCAGGGCGACAATCAGCCCCAGCATTTT
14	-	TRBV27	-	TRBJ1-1	CASRVPGQNTEAFF	TGTGCCAGCAGGGTTCCGGGTCAAAACACTGAAGCTTTCTTT
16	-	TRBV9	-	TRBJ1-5	CASSPSSGGLNQPQHF	TGTGCCAGCAGCCCGTCGTCTGGAGGTCTTAATCAGCCCCAGCATTTT
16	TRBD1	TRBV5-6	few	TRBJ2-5	CASSPGQESYQETQYF	TGTGCCAGCAGCCCCGGACAGGAATCGTACCAAGAGACCCAGTACTTC
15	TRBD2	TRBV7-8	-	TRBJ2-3	CASSSSGGTADTQYF	TGTGCCAGCAGCTCCAGCGGGGGGACTGCAGATACGCAGTATTTT
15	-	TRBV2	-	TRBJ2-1	CAITFWSDPWDEQFF	TGTGCCATCACGTTTTGGAGTGACCCCTGGGATGAGCAGTTCTTC
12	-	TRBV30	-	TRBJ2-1	CAWSVLNNEQFF	TGTGCCTGGAGTGTGCTCAACAATGAGCAGTTCTTC
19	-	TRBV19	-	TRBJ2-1	CASSWFSSGQGSHYNEQFF	TGTGCCAGTAGTTGGTTTAGTAGTGGCCAGGGAAGTCACTACAATGAGCAGTTCTTC